The T cell receptor (beta chain) described here comes from a study of blood T cells in healthy people across ages. Study background: About one barcoded beta molecule was captured per two T cells (by template switching).

The authors ran a second PCR of about 6 to 11 cycles using a sample-barcoded 5' primer and a J-beta primer mix. Sequencing yielded, for each sample, at least 2.5 million paired-end reads carrying CDR3. MiXCR, applied by TCRdb to the 5' RACE reads, yields one record per CDR3 protein. This table has roughly 410,000 distinct CDR3 sequences, roughly half appearing once. This clonotype was picked up a small number of times. Germline values: CDR1 SNHLY, CDR2 FYNNEI. Trimming removed 7 bases from V and 1 base from J, with 13 bases in between. CDR3 length equals 14 residues. Total RNA extraction produced at least 5 micrograms (per sample) for the study.

This receptor was obtained from a man aged 55 to 70 in good health. Sequenced sample: blood. The rearrangement links TRBV2 to TRBJ2-5; D assignment may be TRBD1 or TRBD2 (5 bases each). This chain's CDR3 is CASKTGTSQETQYF. In DNA form, the CDR3 reads TGTGCCAGCAAAACGGGGACCAGCCAAGAGACCCAGTACTTC.